The present T cell receptor beta chain was sequenced within a study of tumor-infiltrating lymphocytes in primary liver carcinoma. The J segment lost 6 bases and the V segment lost 2 bases, leaving 7 bases of the junction unmatched. CDR3 length: 15 amino acids. Germline V gene lookup returns CDR1 SEHNR and CDR2 FQNEAQ (reference sequence). Unsorted whole blood yielded blood RNA, and germline DNA was extracted as well. A primer in the constant region served to generate TCR beta cDNA from approximately 460 ng of total RNA. It was through three nested multiplex PCR rounds of slightly modified ARM-PCR that TCR beta libraries arose. The first two PCR rounds, nine to ten cycles each, used TRBV1-TRBV30 forward primers and a C-beta reverse primer. Using its own MiXCR run on the multiplex PCR reads, TCRdb lists one record per CDR3 protein. The sample records around 330,000 distinct CDR3 sequences, about three fifths being singletons.

The sequenced sample consisted of peripheral blood. The TCR was taken from a woman aged 25 to 39 with primary liver carcinoma and hepatitis B virus infection. The genes are TRBV7-9 and TRBJ1-2; 9 bases agree with TRBD1. CDR3 DNA sequence: TGTGCCAGCAGCTTAACAGGGGGCGGCGTGGATGGCTACACCTTC. It specifies CASSLTGGGVDGYTF.